The following is a TCR beta chain sequence with its context. This clonotype was seen a few times. Its antigen has not been determined. No qualities accompany the bases; no much larger clone lies one base away. The treatment or condition label corresponds to: approximately nine-day PBMC culture with coronavirus spike peptide pools or control peptides (ViraFEST assay). The study used the ViraFEST assay, which expanded antigen-specific T cells with peptide pools and then identified expanded clonotypes by TCR sequencing. The absence of prior SARS-CoV-2 infection in healthy vaccine recipients was confirmed by negative nucleocapsid antibody tests before and after vaccination. Each well held 2 million to 2.5 million PBMCs cultured with 10 ug/ml peptide pools in IMDM containing approximately 5% human AB serum and roughly 10 IU/ml IL-2. Half of the culture medium was replaced with fresh IL-2-containing medium on days 3 and 7. CD4+ T cells were isolated after about nine days of culture through negative selection using the EasySep CD4+ T cell isolation kit. Ficoll-Paque Plus gradient centrifugation was used to isolate PBMCs from whole blood, and the isolated PBMCs were then either used fresh or cryopreserved at -140C. Culture conditions were generally each tested in triplicate wells.

Library generation was performed with PCR. TCR sequencing of DNA from cultured CD4+ T cells used the Oncomine TCR Beta short-read assay at the Johns Hopkins FTIC core. The QIAamp micro DNA kit was used to extract genomic DNA from the cultured CD4+ T cells. Oncomine TCR Beta libraries from cultured CD4+ T cells were pooled with unique dual indexes and sequenced on an Illumina iSeq 100. The study's own analysis went as follows. Non-productive sequences were removed, and CDR3s that did not start with C, did not end with F or W, or were shorter than 7 amino acids were discarded. Antigen-specific clonotypes were identified with the MANAFEST web application by comparing peptide-stimulated wells with reference and other culture wells. For a clone to be called positive, the clone needed an FDR below 0.05, an odds ratio above 5, and a productive frequency above 0.1% in at least two of three replicate wells. Clonotypes that were significantly expanded in both SARS-CoV-2 spike wells and at least one common cold coronavirus spike condition were defined as cross-reactive. Similarity between CDR3 sequences was evaluated in R version 3.6.1 using Levenshtein distances (stringdist) and unrooted phylogenetic trees (ape). TCRdb passed the public sequencing reads through fastp at Q25 and MiXCR, retaining productive beta sequences. A single entry per CDR3 protein holds the most common genes and DNA from its merged rows. The V and J calls, along with clone size, are taken from TCRdb and not from the paper's own processing. Here the sample has about 24,000 distinct CDR3 sequences; less than 65% occur a single time. The ten most abundant clones make up more than 10% of the sample.

These data are taken from a study of vaccination and CD4 T cells after COVID-19 (dated by TCRdb to the early 2020s). Concerning the study at large: The convalescent cohort comprised six males and four females, including two Hispanic individuals, seven Caucasians, two Asians and one multiracial person. The cultures were stimulated with overlapping spike peptide pools from SARS-CoV-2 and from the common cold coronaviruses HCoV-NL63, HCoV-OC43 and HCoV-229E. Participants got two doses of the Pfizer-BioNTech BNT162b2 vaccine (n=8) or two doses of the Moderna mRNA-1273 vaccine (n=2). Post-vaccine blood samples were obtained a median of around 74 days after the second vaccine dose, with a range of roughly 12 to 250 days. Post-COVID blood samples were collected from convalescent patients a median of around 100 days after diagnosis, with a range of about 35 to 170 days. In 10 COVID-19 convalescent patients and 4 infection-naive healthy vaccine recipients, the spike-specific CD4+ TCR repertoire before mRNA vaccination was compared with the repertoire after mRNA vaccination. Control cultures used a CEFX viral epitope pool as positive control, an HIV-1 Nef peptide pool as negative control, or no peptide.

Overall study results and their limits: Of the vaccine-specific clones in convalescent patients, 304 of 307, or nearly all, reacted only to SARS-CoV-2 spike and did not cross-react with common cold coronaviruses. The number of convalescent patients in the study was relatively small, and the study did not examine early timepoints following natural infection. An increase in the median number of SARS-CoV-2-reactive clonotypes from 21 after infection to some 40 after vaccination was observed, but the change was not found to be significant. Among the post-vaccine SARS-CoV-2-reactive clones in convalescent patients, a median about 87% showed up only after vaccination, which suggests vaccine-specific priming.

The sequence derives from a human donor who received a COVID-19 vaccine. The source material was CD4+ T cells from blood, cultured in vitro, sampled after SARS-CoV-2 vaccination.

At the DNA level, the sequence is TGTGCCTGGGGACCGGGACAGGCGTTGGATACGCAGTATTTT. Its protein reads: CAWGPGQALDTQYF. The chain is encoded by TRBV30 joined to TRBJ2-3; 8 central nucleotides agree with TRBD1. The germline V gene (reference sequence) sets CDR1 to GTSNPN and CDR2 to SVGIG. Unmatched junction bases come to 10, with V trimmed by 5 bases and J by 6 bases. From the cysteine up to the phenylalanine, the CDR3 has a length of 14 residues. Only the CDR3 DNA stays, 42 bases, in frame from base 1.